This TCR beta chain stems from a study of T cell repertoires in cytomegalovirus infection. General study points: Dominant in the ex vivo response were TCR beta clonotypes restricted by HLA-C and specific for CMV.

One entry per CDR3 protein results from TCRdb running MiXCR on the reads. The sample consists of roughly 320,000 distinct CDR3 sequences, approximately 9.5% of them appearing once. There are many counts of this clonotype. Its antigen is currently unknown. The TCR was taken from a human donor in good health (CMV status not recorded). Some clones in this sample may be carry-over from other donors' samples. The sample consisted of PBMCs.

CDR3 sequence reads: CASSLERGYTF. The CDR3 DNA reads TGTGCCAGCAGCTTGGAAAGGGGCTACACCTTC. This rearrangement joins TRBV7-2 to TRBJ1-2; D is undetermined. The CDR3 spans 11 residues. Germline V gene lookup returns CDR1 SGHTA and CDR2 FQGNSA. V lost 3 bases and J lost 8, with 7 bases in between. The variable domain in full, completed from reference TRBV7-2 and TRBJ1-2, reads GAGVSQSPSNKVTEKGKDVELRCDPISGHTALYWYRQSLGQGLEFLIYFQGNSAPDKSGLPSDRFSAERTGGSVSTLTIQRTQQEDSAVYLCASSLERGYTFGSGTRLTVV.